This entry describes one TCR beta chain. Antigen specificity is unknown. These data belong to a study of CD8 T cells in Susac syndrome. Roughly 0.45 to 1 ug RNA was reverse transcribed with random hexamers. TCR beta CDR3 was amplified by immunoSEQ covering 54 Vbeta and 13 Jbeta. Each CDR3 protein is one row after TCRdb ran MiXCR on the immunoSEQ multiplex PCR reads. The sample has 150,000 to 200,000 distinct CDR3 sequences, around 94% seen once. The study's findings and limits: The study's TCR sequencing and HLA analysis drew on a certain number of individuals. That number was acknowledged as relatively small.

Peripheral blood CD8+ and CD4+ T cells were profiled by TCR beta sequencing. Negative isolation was used for CD8+ and CD4+ T cells and FACS enrichment for TEMRA cells. This CDR3 is 14 amino acids long. Germline CDR1 MNHEY, CDR2 SVGAGI. Trimming cost V 5 bases and J 7 bases, with 12 bases left between them. This receptor was obtained from a human donor in good health. Sequencing was carried out using CD4+ T cells from PBMCs. This chain links TRBV6-5 with TRBJ1-6, with D possibly being TRBD1 (6 bases). CDR3 residues: CASSLTGNNSPLHF. In DNA, the CDR3 is TGTGCCAGCAGTCTAACAGGGAACAATTCACCCCTCCACTTT.